One T cell receptor (beta chain) is described in this entry. Trimming took off 1 base at V and 13 bases at J, with 20 bases between the two ends. Per the germline V gene, CDR1 is MGHRA and CDR2 is YSYEKL. This CDR3 has 15 residues. The entry originates in a study of blood T cells in healthy people across ages. Through a sample-barcoded 5' primer and a J-beta primer mix, a second PCR was run for about 6 to 12 cycles. A single record per CDR3 protein comes from TCRdb applying MiXCR to the 5' RACE reads. Of 1.5 million to 2 million distinct CDR3 sequences in the sample, less than 50% were seen once. Material: blood. The origin of this receptor is a woman aged 40-49 years in good health. The J gene is TRBJ2-4, the V gene TRBV4-1; D unresolved. The CDR3 region has the DNA TGCGCCAGCAGCCAAGTCTACCACGGCGAGTCAAGGCAGTACTTC. Its translation is CASSQVYHGESRQYF.